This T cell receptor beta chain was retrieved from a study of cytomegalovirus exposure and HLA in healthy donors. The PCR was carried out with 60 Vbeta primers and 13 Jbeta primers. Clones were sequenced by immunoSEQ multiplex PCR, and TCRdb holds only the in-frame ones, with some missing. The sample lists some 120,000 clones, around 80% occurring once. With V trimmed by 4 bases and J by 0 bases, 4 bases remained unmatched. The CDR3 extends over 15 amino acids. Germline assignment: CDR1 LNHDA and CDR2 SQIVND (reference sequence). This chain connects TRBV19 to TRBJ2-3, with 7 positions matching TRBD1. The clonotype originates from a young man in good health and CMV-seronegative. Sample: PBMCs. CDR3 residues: CASSSATGSTDTQYF. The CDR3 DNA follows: TGTGCCAGTAGTAGCGCGACAGGGAGCACAGATACGCAGTATTTT.